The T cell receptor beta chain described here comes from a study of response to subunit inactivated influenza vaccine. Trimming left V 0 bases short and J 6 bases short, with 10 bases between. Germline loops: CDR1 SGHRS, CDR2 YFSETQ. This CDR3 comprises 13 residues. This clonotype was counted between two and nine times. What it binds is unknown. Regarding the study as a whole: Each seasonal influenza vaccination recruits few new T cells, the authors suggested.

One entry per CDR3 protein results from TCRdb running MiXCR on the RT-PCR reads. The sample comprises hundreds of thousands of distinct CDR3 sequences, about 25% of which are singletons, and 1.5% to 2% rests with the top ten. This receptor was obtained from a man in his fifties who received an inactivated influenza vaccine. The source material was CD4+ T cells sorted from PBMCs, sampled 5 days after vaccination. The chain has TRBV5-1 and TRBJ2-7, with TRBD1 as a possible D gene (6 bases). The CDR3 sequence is CASSLAPTGEQYF. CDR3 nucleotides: TGCGCCAGCAGCTTGGCCCCGACAGGCGAGCAGTACTTC.